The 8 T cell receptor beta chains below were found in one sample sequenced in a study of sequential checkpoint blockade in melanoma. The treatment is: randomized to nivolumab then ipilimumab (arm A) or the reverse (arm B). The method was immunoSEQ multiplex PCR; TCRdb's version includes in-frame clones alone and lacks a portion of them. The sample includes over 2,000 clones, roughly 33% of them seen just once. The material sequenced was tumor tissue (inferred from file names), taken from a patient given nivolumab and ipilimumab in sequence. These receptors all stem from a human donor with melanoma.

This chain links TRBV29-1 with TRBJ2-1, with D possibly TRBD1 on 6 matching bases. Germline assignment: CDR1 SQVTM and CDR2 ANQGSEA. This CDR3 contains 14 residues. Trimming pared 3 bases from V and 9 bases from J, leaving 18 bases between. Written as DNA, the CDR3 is TGCAGCGTTGACACGGGACACTCCTACGGTGAGCAGTTCTTC. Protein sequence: CSVDTGHSYGEQFF.

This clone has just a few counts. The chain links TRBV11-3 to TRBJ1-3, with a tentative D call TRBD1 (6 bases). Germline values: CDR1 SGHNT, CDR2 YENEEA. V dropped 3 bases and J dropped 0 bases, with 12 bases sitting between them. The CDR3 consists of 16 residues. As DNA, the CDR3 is TGTGCCAGCAGCTTCAACTACAGGGCCTCTGGAAACACCATATATTTT. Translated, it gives CASSFNYRASGNTIYF.

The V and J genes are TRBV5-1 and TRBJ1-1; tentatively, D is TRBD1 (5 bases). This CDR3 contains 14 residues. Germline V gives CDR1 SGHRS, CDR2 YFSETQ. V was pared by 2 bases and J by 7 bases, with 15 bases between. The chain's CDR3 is CASSFGGEGGEAFF. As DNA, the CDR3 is TGCGCCAGCAGCTTTGGAGGGGAAGGAGGTGAAGCTTTCTTT.

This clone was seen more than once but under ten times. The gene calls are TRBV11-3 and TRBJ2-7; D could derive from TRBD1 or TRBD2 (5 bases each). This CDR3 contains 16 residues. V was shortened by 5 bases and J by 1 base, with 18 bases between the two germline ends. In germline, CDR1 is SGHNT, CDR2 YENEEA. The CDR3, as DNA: TGTGCCAGCAGCAACCACCGGGACCAGCCTTCCTACGAGCAGTACTTC. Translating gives CASSNHRDQPSYEQYF.

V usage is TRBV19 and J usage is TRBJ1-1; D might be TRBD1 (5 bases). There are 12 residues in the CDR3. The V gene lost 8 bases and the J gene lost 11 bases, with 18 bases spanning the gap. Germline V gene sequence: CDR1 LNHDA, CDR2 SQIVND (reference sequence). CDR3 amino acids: CASSTGGFGAFF. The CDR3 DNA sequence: TGTGCCAGTTCTACTGGGGGTTTTGGGGCTTTCTTT.

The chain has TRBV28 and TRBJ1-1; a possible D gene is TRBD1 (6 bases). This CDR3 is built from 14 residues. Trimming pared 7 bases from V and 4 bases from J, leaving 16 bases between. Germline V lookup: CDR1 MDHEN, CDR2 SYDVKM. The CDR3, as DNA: TGTGCCAGCATTTCGGGGGCGCAAGGCACTGAAGCTTTCTTT. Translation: CASISGAQGTEAFF.

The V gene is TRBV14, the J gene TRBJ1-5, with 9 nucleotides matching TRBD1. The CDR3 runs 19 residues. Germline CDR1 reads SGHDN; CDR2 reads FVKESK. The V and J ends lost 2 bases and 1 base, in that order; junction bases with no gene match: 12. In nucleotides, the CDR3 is TGTGCCAGCAGCCAAATCCGGGACAGGGAGAGTTGGAGCAATCAGCCCCAGCATTTT. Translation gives CASSQIRDRESWSNQPQHF.

Here the CDR3 DNA reads TGTGCCAGTCGCCGTGGTGGAGCCACAGGCGATCAGCCCCAGCATTTT. Translating it yields CASRRGGATGDQPQHF. The chain couples TRBV28 to TRBJ1-5, with D maybe TRBD1 (5 bases). V lost 9 bases to trimming and J lost 5 bases, with 23 bases between them. The CDR3 covers 16 residues. Germline V gene data show CDR1 as MDHEN and CDR2 as SYDVKM.